The 4 T cell receptor beta chains listed next were all sequenced from one sample in a study of early T cells in non-severe SARS-CoV-2 infection. One entry per CDR3 protein, called by TCRdb with MiXCR from the 5' RACE reads. This sample carries approximately 58,000 distinct CDR3 sequences, roughly 10% of them seen once, and the ten largest clones take 10% to 13%. Sequencing was performed on whole blood. Receptor source: an adult who was a healthcare worker with PCR-confirmed SARS-CoV-2 infection or an uninfected control (not recorded which).

This clonotype was counted only a few times. The chain joins TRBV7-3 to TRBJ2-7; possibly TRBD2 for D (6 bases). The V end lost 5 bases, the J end lost 2 bases, and 13 bases lay between the germline ends. Per germline, CDR1 SGHTA and CDR2 FQGTGA. The CDR3 extends over 14 amino acids. The CDR3 sequence is CASSPNGGTYEQYF. Written as DNA, the CDR3 is TGTGCCAGCAGCCCAAACGGGGGAACCTACGAGCAGTACTTC.

This clonotype was detected ten times or more. The chain uses TRBV4-1 and TRBJ2-3; no firm D call. The CDR3 length is 13 residues. CDR1 MGHRA and CDR2 YSYEKL come from the germline V gene. Deletions cut 4 bases from V and 4 bases from J, with 9 bases between. CDR3 sequence: CASSPGPADTQYF. The CDR3 nucleotides read TGCGCCAGCAGCCCCGGGCCCGCAGATACGCAGTATTTT.

A few counts support this clonotype. The V call is TRBV6-2 or TRBV6-3, the J call TRBJ2-7; D possibly corresponds to TRBD2 (6 bases). CDR1 is MNHEY, CDR2 SVGEGT, per germline. CDR3 size: 18 residues. With 2 bases removed from V and 4 bases from J, the gap between germline ends came to 24 bases. CDR3 residues: CASSYPFPEPGGGYEQYF. As DNA, the CDR3 is TGTGCCAGCAGTTACCCCTTTCCGGAGCCAGGAGGAGGGTACGAGCAGTACTTC.

In its sample, this clonotype was seen a few times. The chain uses TRBV10-3 and TRBJ1-1; TRBD1 is a possible D gene (6 bases). Germline V gene sequence: CDR1 ENHRY, CDR2 SYGVKD. CDR3 size: 12 residues. V was shortened by 6 bases and J by 4 bases, with 9 bases between the two germline ends. The CDR3 region is CAIRGQSTEAFF. The CDR3 DNA reads as TGTGCCATCAGGGGACAAAGCACTGAAGCTTTCTTT.